This TCR beta chain was retrieved from a study of T cell therapy after organ transplantation. About this clone: Its antigen remains unidentified.

Stated time point: 20-29 weeks after completion of therapy. Sequenced by immunoSEQ multiplex PCR; TCRdb stores in-frame clones only, minus some. The repertoire consists of about 20,000 clones, with roughly 84% occurring once and the leading ten covering around a third. CDR1 GTSNPN and CDR2 SVGIG come from the germline V gene (reference sequence). CDR3 length equals 16 residues. The V segment lost 5 bases and the J segment 5 bases; nucleotides outside the gene matches: 17. This clonotype was sampled from a human patient who had received a solid organ transplant and had CMV disease. Some of the T cells may derive from the graft donor. The sequencing used CD8+ T cells from blood, collected after autologous CMV-specific T cell therapy. This rearrangement joins TRBV30 to TRBJ1-2, with 7 bases lining up with TRBD1. CDR3 region: CAWGLPPGQHHYGYTF. For the CDR3, the DNA is TGTGCCTGGGGACTGCCACCGGGACAGCATCATTATGGCTACACCTTC.